This T cell receptor beta chain was sequenced during a study of read filtering for tumor transcriptome and immune sequencing. Trimming at V came to 3 bases and at J to 9 bases, leaving 8 bases not matched to a gene. This CDR3 has 14 amino acids. Germline CDR1 GTSNPN, CDR2 SVGIG (reference sequence). The library was built from roughly 400 ng RNA with molecular barcoded adaptors for alpha/delta and beta/gamma chains. TCRdb redid the calling of the reads with MiXCR, one entry per CDR3 protein. The table shows 25,000 or so distinct CDR3 sequences, with 20% to 25% occurring only once. General study findings and limits: IR-seq and RNA-seq agreed better without single-read clonotypes. Compared with RNA-seq, IR-seq gave much higher clonotype depth and reliability. This fraction held mixed bone marrow immune cells after CD138-negative sorting.

This clonotype was counted ten times or more. Its specificity is unknown. The sequence was collected from a donor aged 40 or over with multiple myeloma. The chain uses TRBV30 and TRBJ2-1; TRBD2 matches 10 bases. Sequenced input: a population of CD138-negative cells sorted from bone marrow. The CDR3 spells CAWRIAGGRGEQFF. The CDR3 DNA follows: TGTGCCTGGAGAATAGCGGGAGGAAGGGGTGAGCAGTTCTTC.